This T cell receptor (beta chain) came from a study of control samples from healthy donors and cancer patients. With 6 bases removed from V and 8 bases from J, the gap between germline ends came to 14 bases. There are 13 residues in the CDR3. In germline, CDR1 is MDHEN, CDR2 SYDVKM. Using immunoSEQ multiplex PCR, the repertoire was profiled, and TCRdb retains in-frame clones only, with some absent. Among more than 65,000 clones listed, 70% to 90% were seen once. This sequence joins TRBV28 and TRBJ2-4; D perhaps matches TRBD1 (6 bases). This sequence was found in a woman aged 55-69 years with head and neck cancer. The sequenced sample was PBMCs. CDR3 bases: TGTGCCAGCAGATCGGCAGGGGTTGACATTCAGTACTTC. Translating gives CASRSAGVDIQYF.